This T cell receptor (beta chain) originates from a study of blood T cell repertoires in COVID-19 (dated by TCRdb to about 2020). For the wider study: Collaborator samples came from the United States, Italy and Spain and covered acute and convalescent phases of COVID-19. Samples came from the ongoing ImmuneRACE study (first 160 participants) plus 1,254 subjects from 6 global collaborators. Where HLA class I and class II types were available, the types were taken from metadata supplied by the sample provider, not from assay-based typing. The dataset comprised deeply sampled blood TCRbeta repertoires from subjects exposed to, actively infected with, or recovered from COVID-19. The repertoires were released in a freely available public database intended as a resource for research on the immune response to SARS-CoV-2. Sample metadata almost always included a de-identified subject ID, COVID-19 status, age in years and sex. The material from the prospective study consisted of cDNA or gDNA derived from T cells, B-cell-depleted T cells, or PBMCs.

Overall study results and their limits: How much clinical and demographic metadata was included differed by source and by participant, and the metadata was provided uncurated.

As for this clone: Its recognized antigen is unknown. The input lacks base qualities; no much larger clone sits a single base away.

Each collaborating institution followed its own protocols to collect whole blood in K2EDTA tubes. For TCRbeta analysis, collaborators shipped samples in one of three forms: frozen whole blood, isolated PBMCs, or DNA extracted from either of those sample types. From the cysteine through the phenylalanine, the CDR3 covers 15 amino acids. The read is trimmed to its CDR3 DNA, 45 bases read in frame from base 1. V and J lose 6 bases and 0 bases, and a span of 15 bases separates them. Taken from the germline V gene, the CDR1 and CDR2 loops are SGHRS and YFSETQ. TCRbeta CDR3 regions were amplified from genomic DNA using the immunoSEQ Assay, a bias-controlled multiplex PCR. Per the authors' processing: The number of nucleated cells in each sample was estimated from the amplification of reference gene primers within the assay. Sequence reads were collapsed and filtered to measure the absolute abundance of every unique TCRbeta CDR3 rearrangement. Productive Simpson clonality was computed per sample as the square root of Simpson's diversity index over productive rearrangements. The source is immuneACCESS, and TCRdb retained only in-frame sequences with V and J called. Part of the clones is not carried over; for the studies checked, unresolved V genes explain less than half of this, and the remainder is unexplained. V and J calls plus clone size are reproduced from that table; the DNA served to infer D and trimming. The sample table holds 140,000 or so clones, of which about 80% were seen once. The ten largest clones take up 3% to 3.5% of the sample.

The source is a woman of 80 years or more with acute or convalescent COVID-19. Sequenced sample: peripheral blood. Rearrangement joined TRBV5-1 to TRBJ1-1; the D gene identity is not certain. For the CDR3, the sequence is CASTFGRGLNTEAFF. The DNA sequence follows: TGCGCCAGCACCTTTGGTAGAGGGTTGAACACTGAAGCTTTCTTT. Full variable domain (CDR3 extended with the reference TRBV5-1 and TRBJ1-1 proteins): KAGVTQTPRYLIKTRGQQVTLSCSPISGHRSVSWYQQTPGQGLQFLFEYFSETQRNKGNFPGRFSGRQFSNSRSEMNVSTLELGDSALYLCASTFGRGLNTEAFFGQGTRLTVV.